The present TCR beta chain was sequenced within a study of identical twins. This clonotype was counted between two and nine times. Its specificity is not known. Overall study results and limits: Conclusions came from cross-sectional statistical analysis, not from following the same donors. In cord blood, abundant beta clonotypes had fewer insertions; memory showed no trend.

The CDR3 is 16 amino acids. Germline CDR1 MNHNS, CDR2 SASEGT. The trim removed 4 bases at V and 3 bases at J, leaving 7 bases unmatched. Each cDNA held unique molecular identifiers, and template switching gave it a universal primer site. TCRdb reprocessed the 5' RACE reads via MiXCR and lists one record per CDR3 protein. This repertoire shows hundreds of thousands of distinct CDR3 sequences, under 9.5% found once; its top ten account for approximately 2.1%. The data also belong to a second study, concerning yellow fever vaccine responses in identical twins.

The sequencing sample was made of memory (CD45RO+) T cells sorted from blood. The chain has TRBV6-1 and TRBJ2-2; 8 bases are a match to TRBD1. The source is a woman younger than 30 in good health. CDR3 protein: CASSVPGTGDTGELFF. Written as DNA, the CDR3 is TGTGCCAGCAGTGTGCCCGGGACAGGAGACACCGGGGAGCTGTTTTTT.